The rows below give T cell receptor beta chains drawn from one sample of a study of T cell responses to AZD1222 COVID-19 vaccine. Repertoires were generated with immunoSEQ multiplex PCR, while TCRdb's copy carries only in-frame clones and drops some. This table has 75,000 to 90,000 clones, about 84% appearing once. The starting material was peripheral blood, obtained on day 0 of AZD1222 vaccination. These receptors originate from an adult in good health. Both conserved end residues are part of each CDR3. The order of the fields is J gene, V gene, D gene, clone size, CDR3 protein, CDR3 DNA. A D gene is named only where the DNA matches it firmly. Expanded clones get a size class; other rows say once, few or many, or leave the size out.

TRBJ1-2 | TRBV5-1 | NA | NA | CASSPDGSNYGYTF | TGCGCCAGCAGCCCGGACGGCTCTAACTATGGCTACACCTTC
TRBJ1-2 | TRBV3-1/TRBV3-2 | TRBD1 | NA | CASSQEQGGDYGYTF | TGTGCCAGCAGCCAAGAACAGGGGGGGGACTATGGCTACACCTTC
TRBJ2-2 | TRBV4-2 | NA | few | CASSLATGELFF | TGTGCCAGCAGTTTGGCCACCGGGGAGCTGTTTTTT
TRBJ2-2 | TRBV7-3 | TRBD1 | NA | CASSSDREYTGELFF | TGTGCCAGCAGCTCCGACAGGGAGTACACCGGGGAGCTGTTTTTT
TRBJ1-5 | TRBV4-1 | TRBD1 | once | CASSQFRTGNQPQHF | TGCGCCAGCAGCCAATTTAGGACAGGGAATCAGCCCCAGCATTTT
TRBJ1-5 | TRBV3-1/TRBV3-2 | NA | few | CASSQDFGLGNQPQHF | TGTGCCAGCAGCCAAGATTTCGGGTTGGGCAATCAGCCCCAGCATTTT
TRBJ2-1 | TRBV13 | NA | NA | CASSLVGYYNEQFF | TGTGCCAGCAGCTTAGTCGGCTACTACAATGAGCAGTTCTTC
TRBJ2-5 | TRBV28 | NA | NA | CASSRGRGAQQETQYF | TGTGCCAGCAGTAGAGGACGAGGGGCCCAACAAGAGACCCAGTACTTC
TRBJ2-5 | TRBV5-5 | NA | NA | CASSQDSQETQYF | TGTGCCAGCAGCCAGGACAGCCAAGAGACCCAGTACTTC
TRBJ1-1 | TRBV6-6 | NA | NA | CASSYSGGNTEAFF | TGTGCCAGCAGTTACTCCGGGGGGAACACTGAAGCTTTCTTT
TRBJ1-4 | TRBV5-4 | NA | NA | CASGTVENEKLFF | TGTGCCAGCGGGACGGTGGAAAATGAAAAACTGTTTTTT
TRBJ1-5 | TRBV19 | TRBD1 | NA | CASVNRGNQPQHF | TGTGCCAGTGTGAACAGGGGAAATCAGCCCCAGCATTTT
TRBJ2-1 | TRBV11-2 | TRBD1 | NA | CASSWTGNRNEQFF | TGTGCCAGCAGCTGGACAGGGAATAGAAATGAGCAGTTCTTC
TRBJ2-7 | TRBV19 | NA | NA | CASSERQILRPGYEQYF | TGTGCCAGTAGCGAACGACAGATCCTACGGCCCGGTTACGAGCAGTACTTC
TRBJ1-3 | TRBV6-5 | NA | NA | CATRGSYQGNTIYF | TGTGCCACCAGGGGCAGCTATCAAGGAAACACCATATATTTT
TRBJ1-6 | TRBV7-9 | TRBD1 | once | CASSLRGSSYNSPLHF | TGTGCCAGCAGCCTCAGGGGGAGCTCCTATAATTCACCCCTCCACTTT
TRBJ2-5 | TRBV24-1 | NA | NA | CATSEDSFGTQYF | TGTGCCACCAGTGAAGACAGTTTCGGGACCCAGTACTTC
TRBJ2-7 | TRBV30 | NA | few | CAQGRGSYEQYF | TGTGCCCAAGGCAGGGGCTCCTACGAGCAGTACTTC
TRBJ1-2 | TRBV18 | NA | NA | CASARVTNQDSYGYTF | TGTGCCAGCGCCCGTGTCACTAATCAAGATAGTTATGGCTACACCTTC
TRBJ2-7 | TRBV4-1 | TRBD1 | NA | CASSYRTGPSYEQYF | TGCGCCAGCAGCTACCGGACAGGGCCCTCCTACGAGCAGTACTTC
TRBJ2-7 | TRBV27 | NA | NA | CASSLTGAEQYF | TGTGCCAGCAGTTTAACGGGCGCGGAGCAGTACTTC
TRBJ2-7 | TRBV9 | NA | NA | CASSVGTEPSYEQYF | TGTGCCAGCAGCGTAGGGACAGAGCCCTCCTACGAGCAGTACTTC